The rows below give T cell receptor beta chains drawn from one sample of a study of blood T cells in healthy people across ages. Via MiXCR, TCRdb re-called the 5' RACE reads, giving one row per CDR3 protein. The profile shows under 1,000,000 distinct CDR3 sequences, 46% of them singletons. The sample comprised blood. Receptor source: an elderly man in good health. Both conserved end residues are part of each CDR3. The order of the fields is CDR3 protein, CDR3 DNA, D gene, J gene, V gene, clone size. The D gene is left open where the match is weak. Only some rows state a clone size, as once, few, many or a class for expanded clones.

CDR3 protein: CATSDTSSGVLTDTQYF; CDR3 DNA: TGTGCCACCAGTGATACCTCTAGCGGGGTCCTCACAGATACGCAGTATTTT; D gene: TRBD2; J gene: TRBJ2-3; V gene: TRBV24-1; clone size: -
CDR3 protein: CASSSAETLGYTF; CDR3 DNA: TGTGCCAGCAGCTCCGCAGAAACACTGGGCTACACCTTC; D gene: -; J gene: TRBJ1-2; V gene: TRBV7-2; clone size: -
CDR3 protein: CAISTTSDYGYTF; CDR3 DNA: TGTGCCATCAGTACGACAAGTGACTATGGCTACACCTTC; D gene: -; J gene: TRBJ1-2; V gene: TRBV10-3; clone size: few
CDR3 protein: CASSLGLAGHNEQFF; CDR3 DNA: TGCGCCAGCAGCCTTGGACTAGCGGGACACAATGAGCAGTTCTTC; D gene: TRBD2; J gene: TRBJ2-1; V gene: TRBV5-1; clone size: many
CDR3 protein: CASSLEGTGTLYGYTF; CDR3 DNA: TGTGCCAGCAGCTTAGAGGGGACAGGTACACTCTATGGCTACACCTTC; D gene: TRBD1; J gene: TRBJ1-2; V gene: TRBV11-2; clone size: -
CDR3 protein: CATARGGLAGDNEQFF; CDR3 DNA: TGTGCCACCGCCCGTGGGGGCCTAGCGGGGGACAATGAGCAGTTCTTC; D gene: TRBD2; J gene: TRBJ2-1; V gene: TRBV6-6; clone size: -
CDR3 protein: CASSVGLGTGGSNEQFF; CDR3 DNA: TGTGCCAGCAGCGTAGGTCTAGGGACTGGAGGAAGCAATGAGCAGTTCTTC; D gene: -; J gene: TRBJ2-1; V gene: TRBV9; clone size: -
CDR3 protein: CATSRELDRSYNEQFF; CDR3 DNA: TGTGCCACCAGCAGAGAGTTGGACAGGTCCTATAATGAGCAGTTCTTC; D gene: TRBD1; J gene: TRBJ2-1; V gene: TRBV15; clone size: few
CDR3 protein: CASSLARAGQPQHF; CDR3 DNA: TGTGCCAGCAGCTTGGCCAGGGCGGGTCAGCCCCAGCATTTT; D gene: -; J gene: TRBJ1-5; V gene: TRBV5-6; clone size: -
CDR3 protein: CASSLPPANYGYTF; CDR3 DNA: TGTGCCAGCAGTCTCCCCCCAGCTAACTATGGCTACACCTTC; D gene: -; J gene: TRBJ1-2; V gene: TRBV6-6; clone size: -
CDR3 protein: CASSQDLGQMETQYF; CDR3 DNA: TGCGCCAGCAGCCAAGATCTAGGACAGATGGAGACCCAGTACTTC; D gene: -; J gene: TRBJ2-5; V gene: TRBV4-3; clone size: -
CDR3 protein: CATARDTDTQYF; CDR3 DNA: TGTGCCACTGCCAGAGATACTGATACGCAGTATTTT; D gene: -; J gene: TRBJ2-3; V gene: TRBV7-2; clone size: many
CDR3 protein: CASSRIAGGYTDTQYF; CDR3 DNA: TGTGCCAGCAGCAGAATAGCGGGGGGATACACAGATACGCAGTATTTT; D gene: TRBD2; J gene: TRBJ2-3; V gene: TRBV13; clone size: -
CDR3 protein: CASSLSIQVSYNSPLHF; CDR3 DNA: TGTGCCAGCAGTTTATCGATCCAGGTCTCCTATAATTCACCCCTCCACTTT; D gene: -; J gene: TRBJ1-6; V gene: TRBV27; clone size: once
CDR3 protein: CASSSQLSSGNTIYF; CDR3 DNA: TGTGCCAGCAGCTCCCAACTGTCCTCTGGAAACACCATATATTTT; D gene: -; J gene: TRBJ1-3; V gene: TRBV7-2; clone size: -
CDR3 protein: CASSPGHLYTDTQYF; CDR3 DNA: TGTGCCAGCAGTCCGGGACACCTATACACAGATACGCAGTATTTT; D gene: -; J gene: TRBJ2-3; V gene: TRBV27; clone size: few
CDR3 protein: CASNLGNQPQHF; CDR3 DNA: TGTGCCAGCAATCTGGGGAATCAGCCCCAGCATTTT; D gene: -; J gene: TRBJ1-5; V gene: TRBV12-3/TRBV12-4; clone size: -
CDR3 protein: CASSSVKGPGWGTQYF; CDR3 DNA: TGTGCCAGCAGTTCGGTTAAGGGGCCCGGATGGGGGACCCAGTACTTC; D gene: -; J gene: TRBJ2-5; V gene: TRBV6-2/TRBV6-3; clone size: -
CDR3 protein: CSADDGQGQHTIYF; CDR3 DNA: TGCAGCGCCGACGACGGACAGGGGCAACACACCATATATTTT; D gene: TRBD1; J gene: TRBJ1-3; V gene: TRBV29-1; clone size: -
CDR3 protein: CASRSGTGSYEQYF; CDR3 DNA: TGTGCCAGCAGGTCCGGGACAGGCTCCTACGAGCAGTACTTC; D gene: TRBD1; J gene: TRBJ2-7; V gene: TRBV6-2/TRBV6-3; clone size: -
CDR3 protein: CASSRRPVSEQFF; CDR3 DNA: TGTGCCAGCAGCCGGAGACCAGTTAGTGAGCAGTTCTTC; D gene: -; J gene: TRBJ2-1; V gene: TRBV3-1; clone size: few
CDR3 protein: CSASPVIDSGNTIYF; CDR3 DNA: TGCAGTGCTAGCCCTGTCATTGATTCTGGAAACACCATATATTTT; D gene: -; J gene: TRBJ1-3; V gene: TRBV20-1; clone size: -
CDR3 protein: CASSSVHYGGYEQYF; CDR3 DNA: TGTGCCAGCAGCTCCGTACATTATGGTGGCTACGAGCAGTACTTC; D gene: -; J gene: TRBJ2-7; V gene: TRBV7-9; clone size: -